The 20 T cell receptor beta chains presented below share a single source sample, sequenced in a study of blood T cells in healthy people across ages. For the second PCR, which ran for about 7 to 11 cycles, a sample-barcoded 5' primer and a J-beta primer mix were used. Using its own MiXCR run on the 5' RACE reads, TCRdb lists one record per CDR3 protein. The sample has roughly 1,800,000 distinct CDR3 sequences; around 50% are singletons. The sample comprised blood. These receptors all come from a woman aged 40-49 years in good health.

The chain carries TRBV11-2 and TRBJ1-2; D may be TRBD1 (5 bases). CDR3 length: 13 residues. V was trimmed by 5 bases and J by 8 bases, leaving 15 bases between them. The germline V gene has CDR1 SGHAT and CDR2 FQNNGV. The DNA of the CDR3 is TGTGCCAGCAGCGTTAACAGGAGCCCGGGCTACACCTTC. This codes for CASSVNRSPGYTF.

The chain couples TRBV20-1 to TRBJ2-3, with D possibly TRBD2 on 6 matching bases. The length of the CDR3 is 11 residues. Germline V CDR1 and CDR2: DFQATT, SNEGSKA (reference sequence). The CDR3 protein is CSWGGTDTQYF. The CDR3 nucleotides read TGCAGCTGGGGGGGCACAGATACGCAGTATTTT.

The genes are TRBV9 and TRBJ2-6; D is possibly TRBD1 (5 bases). With 4 bases removed from V and 3 bases from J, the gap between germline ends came to 8 bases. Per the germline V gene, CDR1 is SGDLS and CDR2 is YYNGEE. CDR3 length: 14 residues. CDR3 sequence: CASSPRVGANVLTF. CDR3 nucleotide sequence: TGTGCCAGCAGCCCCAGGGTTGGGGCCAACGTCCTGACTTTC.

The rearrangement uses TRBV6-4 and TRBJ2-1, with D maybe TRBD2 (6 bases). Germline V CDR1 and CDR2: MRHNA, SNTAGT. The CDR3 contains 15 residues. With 7 bases removed from V and 2 bases from J, the gap between germline ends came to 15 bases. The CDR3 region is CASTEEGWAYNEQFF. The CDR3 nucleotides read TGTGCCAGCACCGAGGAGGGTTGGGCCTACAATGAGCAGTTCTTC.

The chain employs TRBV12-3 or TRBV12-4 and TRBJ1-2, with 7 positions matching TRBD1. Trimming took 6 bases from V and 4 from J; bases not matched to a gene: 23. This CDR3 has 19 amino acids. The DNA of the CDR3 is TGTGCCAGCAGCTCTATAACGGGGGACAGAAACCAAGCTAGCTATGGCTACACCTTC. Protein sequence: CASSSITGDRNQASYGYTF.

This sequence joins TRBV6-6 and TRBJ2-3; 10 bases align to TRBD2. V shed 7 bases and J 2 bases; nucleotides not matched to a gene: 6. This CDR3 spans 15 amino acids. The V gene's germline CDR1 is MNHNY and CDR2 SVGAGI (reference sequence). The CDR3 sequence: CASKPSGGATDTQYF. The CDR3 nucleotides are TGTGCCAGCAAGCCGAGCGGGGGGGCCACAGATACGCAGTATTTT.

The chain is built from TRBV6-2 or TRBV6-3 and TRBJ2-7, with a possible D match to TRBD1 (6 bases). The germline V gene encodes CDR1 MNHEY and CDR2 SVGEGT. This CDR3 has 13 amino acids. V lost 6 bases and J 3 bases, leaving 12 bases between the germline ends. The CDR3 protein is CASRGATLYEQYF. In nucleotides, the CDR3 is TGTGCCAGCAGGGGGGCTACCCTCTACGAGCAGTACTTC.

V is TRBV20-1 and J is TRBJ2-5; D is perhaps TRBD2 (5 bases). Trimming took 2 bases from V and 1 from J, leaving 11 bases between them. CDR3 size: 14 residues. The germline gives CDR1 DFQATT, CDR2 SNEGSKA (reference sequence). The CDR3 nucleotides read TGCAGTGCTAGATTTAGGGAGCTCCAAGAGACCCAGTACTTC. It is translated as CSARFRELQETQYF.

This chain joins TRBV7-2 and TRBJ2-3; D may be TRBD2 (6 bases). The CDR3 extends over 15 amino acids. Germline V gene sequence: CDR1 SGHTA, CDR2 FQGNSA. Deletions cut 5 bases from V and 4 bases from J, with 16 bases between. The CDR3 DNA reads TGTGCCAGCAGCCCGCTACCGGCGGGGTCAGATACGCAGTATTTT. Its protein is CASSPLPAGSDTQYF.

J is TRBJ1-5 and V is TRBV7-2; possibly TRBD1 for D (5 bases). CDR1 is SGHTA, CDR2 FQGNSA, per germline. V was cut by 1 base and J by 4 bases, with 14 bases left in between. The CDR3 length is 16 residues. CDR3 in amino acids: CASSLDDSLENQPQHF. DNA for the CDR3: TGTGCCAGCAGCTTAGACGACAGTCTAGAAAATCAGCCCCAGCATTTT.

The chain uses TRBV7-2 and TRBJ2-3, with no clear D. The CDR3 has 13 amino acids. Germline lookup yields CDR1 SGHTA and CDR2 FQGNSA. Deletions cut 4 bases from V and 8 bases from J, with 13 bases between. The CDR3: CASSYTPTGTQYF. DNA of the CDR3: TGTGCCAGCAGCTACACCCCCACGGGTACGCAGTATTTT.

This clonotype appeared a few times. The chain recombines TRBV6-5 with TRBJ2-1; no clear D. V lost 7 bases, J lost 5 bases, and 9 bases lay in between. Germline assignment: CDR1 MNHEY and CDR2 SVGAGI. CDR3 length: 12 amino acids. In DNA, the CDR3 is TGTGCCAGCACTCGTACAGACAATGAGCAGTTCTTC. Residues: CASTRTDNEQFF.

The genes are TRBV6-2 or TRBV6-3 and TRBJ2-7; 10 bases fit TRBD2. The CDR3 totals 16 residues. Germline CDR1 reads MNHEY; CDR2 reads SVGEGT. With V trimmed by 4 bases and J by 2 bases, 8 bases remained unmatched. The CDR3: CASSSSVAGGPYEQYF. The DNA of the CDR3 is TGTGCCAGCAGTTCCTCAGTAGCGGGGGGCCCCTACGAGCAGTACTTC.

The chain combines TRBV2 with TRBJ1-2, with 10 bases matching TRBD1. Germline loops: CDR1 SNHLY, CDR2 FYNNEI. The trim removed 7 bases at V and 5 bases at J, leaving 7 bases unmatched. This CDR3 has 14 amino acids. In nucleotides, the CDR3 is TGTGCCAGCACCTACCCGGGACAGGGGTATGGCTACACCTTC. Encoded protein: CASTYPGQGYGYTF.

The chain is built from TRBV5-1 and TRBJ2-3; D is ambiguous. There are 14 residues in the CDR3. Per the germline V gene, CDR1 is SGHRS and CDR2 is YFSETQ. Trimming pared 4 bases from V and 6 bases from J, leaving 15 bases between. The DNA for the CDR3 is TGCGCCAGCAGCCTAAGACTGACGGACGATACGCAGTATTTT. Its protein is CASSLRLTDDTQYF.

Remarks on this clonotype: At one end the junction does not follow the germline gene, possibly because of a read error. The J gene is TRBJ2-1, the V gene TRBV5-6; the D gene is possibly TRBD2 (5 bases). Germline loops: CDR1 SGHDT, CDR2 YYEEEE. The CDR3 is made up of 15 amino acids. The CDR3 protein is CASSLSGSSYSEQFF. CDR3 DNA sequence: TGTGCCAGCAGCTTGTCGGGGAGCTCCTACAGTGAGCAGTTCTTC.

The chain carries TRBV20-1 and TRBJ2-5; the D gene could be TRBD1 or TRBD2 (5 bases each). The end of the DNA is better explained by TRBJ2-7, so the J call may be wrong. Per the germline V gene, CDR1 is DFQATT and CDR2 is SNEGSKA (reference sequence). The CDR3 has 11 amino acids. This chain's CDR3 is CSSGSSYEQYF. The CDR3 DNA reads TGCAGTTCAGGGAGTTCCTACGAGCAGTACTTC.

J is TRBJ2-7 and V is TRBV5-6; 7 nucleotides line up with TRBD1. V dropped 3 bases and J dropped 5; count of bases not matched to a gene: 5. Germline-derived CDR1 and CDR2 are SGHDT and YYEEEE. This CDR3 has 13 amino acids. DNA for the CDR3: TGTGCCAGCAGCTCTCCGGACAGGAACGAGCAGTACTTC. Protein product: CASSSPDRNEQYF.

The rearrangement joins TRBV20-1 to TRBJ2-1, with 8 bases matching TRBD2. Per the germline V gene, CDR1 is DFQATT and CDR2 is SNEGSKA (reference sequence). Trimming at V came to 8 bases and at J to 2 bases, leaving 11 bases not matched to a gene. The CDR3 is made up of 15 amino acids. The CDR3 protein is CSSREVAGPYNEQFF. The CDR3 nucleotides are TGCAGTTCTCGGGAGGTAGCGGGGCCCTACAATGAGCAGTTCTTC.

This clonotype showed up just a few times. This rearrangement joins TRBV20-1 to TRBJ2-1, with D tentatively TRBD1 or TRBD2 (6 bases each). CDR3 length: 15 residues. V lost 1 base and J lost 8, with 18 bases in between. Germline-derived CDR1 and CDR2 are DFQATT and SNEGSKA (reference sequence). The CDR3 nucleotides are TGCAGTGCTAGAGCGGCCGGGGGCTCCCCCTATGAGCAGTTCTTC. This translates into CSARAAGGSPYEQFF.